This TCR beta chain derives from a study of blood T cell repertoires in COVID-19. This table comes from immunoSEQ multiplex PCR, and its TCRdb copy is limited to in-frame clones, with some not included. The sample records roughly 380,000 clones, 70% to 90% being singletons. Germline CDR1 reads SGHVS; CDR2 reads FNYEAQ. Trimming took 5 bases from V and 3 from J; bases not matched to a gene: 4. This CDR3 comprises 15 residues. The sequenced sample consisted of peripheral blood. The V call is TRBV7-6, the J call TRBJ2-7; 13 positions match TRBD2. The sequence came from a woman aged 40-49 years with COVID-19, enrolled during active disease. CDR3 residues: CASSPRTSGSYEQYF. DNA for the CDR3: TGTGCCAGCAGCCCCCGGACTAGCGGGAGCTACGAGCAGTACTTC. Full variable domain (outside the CDR3, taken from reference TRBV7-6 and TRBJ2-7): GAGVSQSPRYKVTKRGQDVALRCDPISGHVSLYWYRQALGQGPEFLTYFNYEAQQDKSGLPNDRFSAERPEGSISTLTIQRTEQRDSAMYRCASSPRTSGSYEQYFGPGTRLTVT.